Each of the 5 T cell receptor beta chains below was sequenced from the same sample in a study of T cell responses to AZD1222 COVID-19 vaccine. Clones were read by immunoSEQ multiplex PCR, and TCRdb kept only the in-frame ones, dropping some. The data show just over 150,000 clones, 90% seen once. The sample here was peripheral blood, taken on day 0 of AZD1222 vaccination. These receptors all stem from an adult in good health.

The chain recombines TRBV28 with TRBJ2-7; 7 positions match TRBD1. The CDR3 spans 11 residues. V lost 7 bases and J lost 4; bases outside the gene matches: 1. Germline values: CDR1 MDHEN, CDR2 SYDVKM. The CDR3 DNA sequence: TGTGCCAGCACGGGACAGTACGAGCAGTACTTC. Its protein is CASTGQYEQYF.

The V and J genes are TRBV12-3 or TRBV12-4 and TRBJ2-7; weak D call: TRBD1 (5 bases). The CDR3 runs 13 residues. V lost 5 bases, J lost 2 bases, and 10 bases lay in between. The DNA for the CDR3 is TGTGCCAGCAGTCCAGGACAAACCTACGAGCAGTACTTC. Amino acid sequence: CASSPGQTYEQYF.

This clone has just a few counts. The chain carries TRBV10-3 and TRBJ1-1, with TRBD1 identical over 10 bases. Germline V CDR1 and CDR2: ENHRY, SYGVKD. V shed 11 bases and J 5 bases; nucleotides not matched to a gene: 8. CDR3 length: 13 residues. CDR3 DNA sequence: TGTGCCGCCCGGGCGGGACAGGGGACTGAAGCTTTCTTT. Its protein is CAARAGQGTEAFF.

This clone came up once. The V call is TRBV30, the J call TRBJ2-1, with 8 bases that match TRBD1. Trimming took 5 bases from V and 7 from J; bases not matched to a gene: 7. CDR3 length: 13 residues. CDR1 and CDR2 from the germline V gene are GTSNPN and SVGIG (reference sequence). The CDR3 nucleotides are TGTGCCTGGCAATGGACAGGGAGGAATGAGCAGTTCTTC. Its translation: CAWQWTGRNEQFF.

The CDR3 coding sequence is TGTGCCAGCAGAAGACAGGGGGGCACTGAAGCTTTCTTT. Encoded protein: CASRRQGGTEAFF. The chain carries TRBV2 and TRBJ1-1, with TRBD1 matching over 9 bases. V lost 6 bases and J lost 4; bases outside the gene matches: 3. The CDR3 loop spans 13 amino acids. Germline V CDR1 and CDR2: SNHLY, FYNNEI.